This T cell receptor beta chain was found in a study of identical twins. Using its own MiXCR run on the 5' RACE reads, TCRdb lists one record per CDR3 protein. This table has fewer than 250,000 distinct CDR3 sequences, around 10% appearing once. Trimming cost V 1 base and J 5 bases, with 14 bases left between them. In germline, CDR1 is MGHDK, CDR2 SYGVNS. There are 15 residues in the CDR3. This clonotype was counted only a few times. Its antigen is currently unknown. Study-level findings and limits: Beta out-of-frame sequences displayed a weaker excess of sharing between twins. The study based its conclusions on cross-sectional statistical analysis and did not follow the same donors.

This TCR came from a young woman in good health. The sequenced sample was memory (CD45RO+) T cells sorted from blood. The rearrangement uses TRBV25-1 and TRBJ2-5; no clear D. In nucleotides, the CDR3 is TGTGCCAGCAGTGAATCCGCCGGCCTCTTGGAGACCCAGTACTTC. Its protein product is CASSESAGLLETQYF. Combining the CDR3 with reference TRBV25-1 and TRBJ2-5 gives the whole variable domain EADIYQTPRYLVIGTGKKITLECSQTMGHDKMYWYQQDPGMELHLIHYSYGVNSTEKGDLSSESTVSRIRTEHFPLTLESARPSHTSQYLCASSESAGLLETQYFGPGTRLLVL.